This TCR beta chain was sequenced for a study of T-cell reconstitution after alpha-beta-depleted transplantation in children. Preparing the TCRbeta library involved the use of unique molecular identifiers. MiXCR, applied by TCRdb to the PCR reads, yields one record per CDR3 protein. The sample contains roughly 610,000 distinct CDR3 sequences, 8% to 11% of which appear only once. The sample was PBMCs from the stem cell graft donor, taken from the stem cell graft. The source of this sequence is a human donor who donated a stem cell graft to a child with acute myeloid leukemia.

The CDR3 loop reads CATSERGRVSHEQYF. The CDR3 nucleotides are TGTGCCACCAGCGAACGTGGCCGGGTAAGCCACGAGCAGTACTTC. J is TRBJ2-7 and V is TRBV15; D is undetermined. CDR3 size: 15 residues. Germline loops: CDR1 LNHNV, CDR2 YYDKDF (reference sequence). V shed 5 bases and J shed 5 bases, with 19 bases lying between them.